This T cell receptor beta chain is drawn from a study of blood T cell repertoires in COVID-19. Study as a whole: Italy, Spain and the United States were the sources of the convalescent and acute COVID-19 samples. T cells, B-cell-depleted T cells, or PBMCs provided the cDNA or gDNA that served as material.

The germline V gene has CDR1 MDHEN and CDR2 SYDVKM. The CDR3 runs to 14 residues. After removal of 3 bases from V and 6 bases from J, the junction contained 3 bases not matched to a gene. As originally analysed: Researchers report that nucleated cell counts were estimated from reference gene primer amplification. The data were produced by immunoSEQ multiplex PCR, yet TCRdb's version contains in-frame clones alone and is incomplete. The V and J calls and the clone size are those of that table, but D and trimming were determined from the DNA. The sample consists of 80,000 to 85,000 clones, just over 85% of them appearing once. This clone was found once.

This sequence joins TRBV28 and TRBJ2-2, with TRBD1 identical over 8 bases. This receptor was identified in an elderly woman with acute or convalescent COVID-19. Input material: peripheral blood. The CDR3 spells CASSLDREPGELFF. The CDR3 DNA reads as TGTGCCAGCAGTTTGGACAGGGAACCCGGGGAGCTGTTTTTT.